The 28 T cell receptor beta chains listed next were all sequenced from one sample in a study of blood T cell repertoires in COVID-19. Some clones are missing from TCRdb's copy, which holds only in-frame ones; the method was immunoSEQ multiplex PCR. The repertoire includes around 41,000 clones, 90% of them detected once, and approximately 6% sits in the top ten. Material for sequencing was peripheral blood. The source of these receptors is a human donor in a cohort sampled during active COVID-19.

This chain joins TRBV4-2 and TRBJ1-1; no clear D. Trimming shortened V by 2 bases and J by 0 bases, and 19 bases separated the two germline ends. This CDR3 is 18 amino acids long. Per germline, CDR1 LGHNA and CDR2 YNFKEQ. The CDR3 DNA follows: TGTGCCAGCAGCCAACCGTCCGACCACTACATTCTGAACACTGAAGCTTTCTTT. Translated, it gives CASSQPSDHYILNTEAFF.

CDR3 region: CSVGTGTGNQPQHF. DNA for the CDR3: TGCAGCGTAGGGACAGGGACGGGAAATCAGCCCCAGCATTTT. The chain has TRBV29-1 and TRBJ1-5; 9 positions match TRBD1. CDR1 is SQVTM and CDR2 is ANQGSEA in the germline V gene. CDR3 length: 14 amino acids. V lost 6 bases, J lost 4 bases, and 7 bases stayed unmatched.

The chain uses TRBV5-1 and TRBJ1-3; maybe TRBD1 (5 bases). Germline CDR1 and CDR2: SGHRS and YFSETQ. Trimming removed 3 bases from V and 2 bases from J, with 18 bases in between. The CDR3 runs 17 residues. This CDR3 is CASSSWPQGGTGNTIYF. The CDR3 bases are TGCGCCAGCAGCTCTTGGCCTCAGGGTGGCACTGGAAACACCATATATTTT.

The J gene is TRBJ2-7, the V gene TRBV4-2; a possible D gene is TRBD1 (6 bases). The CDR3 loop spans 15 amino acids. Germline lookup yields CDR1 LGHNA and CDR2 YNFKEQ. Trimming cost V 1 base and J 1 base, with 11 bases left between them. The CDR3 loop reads CASSQVPGESYEQYF. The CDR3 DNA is TGTGCCAGCAGCCAAGTGCCAGGGGAGTCCTACGAGCAGTACTTC.

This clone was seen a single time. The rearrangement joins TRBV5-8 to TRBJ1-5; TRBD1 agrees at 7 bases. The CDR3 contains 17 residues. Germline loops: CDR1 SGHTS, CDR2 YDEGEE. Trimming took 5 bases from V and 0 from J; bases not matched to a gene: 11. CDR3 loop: CASSLLGQFYSNQPQHF. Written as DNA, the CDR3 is TGTGCCAGCAGTCTACTGGGACAGTTCTATAGCAATCAGCCCCAGCATTTT.

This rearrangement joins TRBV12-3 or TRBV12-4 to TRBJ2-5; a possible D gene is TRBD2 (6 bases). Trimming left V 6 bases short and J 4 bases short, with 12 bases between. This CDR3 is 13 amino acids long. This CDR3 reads CASSSGAGETQYF. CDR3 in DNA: TGTGCCAGCAGCTCGGGAGCTGGAGAGACCCAGTACTTC.

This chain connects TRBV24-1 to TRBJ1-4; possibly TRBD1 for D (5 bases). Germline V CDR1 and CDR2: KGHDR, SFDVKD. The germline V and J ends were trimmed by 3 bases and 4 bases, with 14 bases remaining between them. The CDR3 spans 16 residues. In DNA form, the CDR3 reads TGTGCCACCAGTGATACGAGGGGAGGGGATAATGAAAAACTGTTTTTT. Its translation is CATSDTRGGDNEKLFF.

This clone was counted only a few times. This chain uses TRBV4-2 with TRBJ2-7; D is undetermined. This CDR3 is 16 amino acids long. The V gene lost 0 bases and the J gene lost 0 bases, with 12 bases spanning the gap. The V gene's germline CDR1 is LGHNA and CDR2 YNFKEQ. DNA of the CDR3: TGTGCCAGCAGCCAAGATCTGCGATTAAGCTCCTACGAGCAGTACTTC. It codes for CASSQDLRLSSYEQYF.

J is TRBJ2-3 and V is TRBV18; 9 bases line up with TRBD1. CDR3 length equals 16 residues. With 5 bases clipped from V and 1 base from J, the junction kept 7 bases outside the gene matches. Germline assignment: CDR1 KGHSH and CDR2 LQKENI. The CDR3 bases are TGTGCCAGCTCAGGGGACAGGGACTGGGGCACAGATACGCAGTATTTT. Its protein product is CASSGDRDWGTDTQYF.

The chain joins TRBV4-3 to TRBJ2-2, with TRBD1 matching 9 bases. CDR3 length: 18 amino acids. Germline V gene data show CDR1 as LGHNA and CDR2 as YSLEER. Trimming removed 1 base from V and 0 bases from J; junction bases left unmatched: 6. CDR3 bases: TGCGCCAGCAGCCAAGGTGTTGGACAGGGGTCGAACACCGGGGAGCTGTTTTTT. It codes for CASSQGVGQGSNTGELFF.

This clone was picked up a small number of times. The CDR3 loop reads CASSQAFPRTSGRSGGELFF. CDR3 bases: TGTGCCAGCAGCCAAGCGTTCCCCCGGACTAGCGGGAGAAGCGGCGGGGAGCTGTTTTTT. J is TRBJ2-2 and V is TRBV3-1 (or the pseudogene TRBV3-2), with 13 bases fitting TRBD2. The germline V gene has CDR1 LGHDT and CDR2 YNNKEL (reference sequence). Trimming took 1 base from V and 7 from J; bases not matched to a gene: 15. The CDR3 contains 20 residues.

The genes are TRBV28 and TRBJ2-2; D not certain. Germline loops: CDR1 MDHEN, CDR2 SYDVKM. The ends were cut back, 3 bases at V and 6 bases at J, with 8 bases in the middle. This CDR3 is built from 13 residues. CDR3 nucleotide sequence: TGTGCCAGCAGTTTTCGGGTTTCCGGGGAGCTGTTTTTT. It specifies CASSFRVSGELFF.

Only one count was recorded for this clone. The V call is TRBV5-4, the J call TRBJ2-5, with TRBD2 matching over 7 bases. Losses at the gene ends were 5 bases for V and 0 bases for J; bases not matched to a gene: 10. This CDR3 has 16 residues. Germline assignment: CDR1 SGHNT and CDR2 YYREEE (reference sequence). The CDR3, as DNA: TGTGCCAGCAGTGGGGGGGGAGGCCCAAACCAAGAGACCCAGTACTTC. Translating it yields CASSGGGGPNQETQYF.

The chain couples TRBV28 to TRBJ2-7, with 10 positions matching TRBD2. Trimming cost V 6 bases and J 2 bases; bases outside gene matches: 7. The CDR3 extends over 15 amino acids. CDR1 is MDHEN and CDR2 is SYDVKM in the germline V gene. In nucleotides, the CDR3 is TGTGCCAGCAGGGGACTAGCGAGAGACCCCTACGAGCAGTACTTC. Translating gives CASRGLARDPYEQYF.

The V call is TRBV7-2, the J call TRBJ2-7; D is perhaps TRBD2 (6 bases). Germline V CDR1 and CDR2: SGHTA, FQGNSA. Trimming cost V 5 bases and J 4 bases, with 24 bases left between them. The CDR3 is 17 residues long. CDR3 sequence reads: CASSLIADLRLPYEQYF. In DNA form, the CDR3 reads TGTGCCAGCAGCCTCATAGCGGACCTACGCTTACCATACGAGCAGTACTTC. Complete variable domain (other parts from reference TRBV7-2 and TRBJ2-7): GAGVSQSPSNKVTEKGKDVELRCDPISGHTALYWYRQSLGQGLEFLIYFQGNSAPDKSGLPSDRFSAERTGGSVSTLTIQRTQQEDSAVYLCASSLIADLRLPYEQYFGPGTRLTVT.

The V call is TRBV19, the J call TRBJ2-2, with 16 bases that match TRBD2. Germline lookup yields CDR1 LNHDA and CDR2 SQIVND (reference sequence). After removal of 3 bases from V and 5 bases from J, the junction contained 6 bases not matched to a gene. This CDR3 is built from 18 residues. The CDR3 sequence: CASSMGLAGGWVTGELFF. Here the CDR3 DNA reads TGTGCCAGTAGTATGGGACTAGCGGGGGGGTGGGTGACCGGGGAGCTGTTTTTT.

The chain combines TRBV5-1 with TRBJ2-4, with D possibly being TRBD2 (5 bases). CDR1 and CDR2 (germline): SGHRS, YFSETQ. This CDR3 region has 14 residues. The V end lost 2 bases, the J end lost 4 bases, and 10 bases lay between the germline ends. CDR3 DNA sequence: TGCGCCAGCAGCTTTTCCCCGGGGAAAAACATTCAGTACTTC. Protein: CASSFSPGKNIQYF.

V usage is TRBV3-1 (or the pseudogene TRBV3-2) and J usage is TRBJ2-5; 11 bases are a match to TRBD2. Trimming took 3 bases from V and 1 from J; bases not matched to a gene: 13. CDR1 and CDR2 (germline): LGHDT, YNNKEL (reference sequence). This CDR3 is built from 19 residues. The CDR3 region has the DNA TGTGCCAGCAGCCACAGACTAGCGGGACGGGGGGGGACCCAAGAGACCCAGTACTTC. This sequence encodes CASSHRLAGRGGTQETQYF.

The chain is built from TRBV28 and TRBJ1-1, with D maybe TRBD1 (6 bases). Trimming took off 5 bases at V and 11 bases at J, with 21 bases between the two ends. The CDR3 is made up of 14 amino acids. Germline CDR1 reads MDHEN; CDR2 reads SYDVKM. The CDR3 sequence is CASSLPREGGMAFF. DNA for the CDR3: TGTGCCAGCAGTCTACCCCGGGAGGGGGGCATGGCTTTCTTT.

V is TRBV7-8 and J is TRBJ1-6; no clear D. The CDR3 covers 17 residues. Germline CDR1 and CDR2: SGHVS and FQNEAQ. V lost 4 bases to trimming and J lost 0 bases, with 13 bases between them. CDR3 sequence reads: CASSSTRNYSYNSPLHF. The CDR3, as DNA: TGTGCCAGCAGCTCGACACGGAATTACTCCTATAATTCACCCCTCCACTTT. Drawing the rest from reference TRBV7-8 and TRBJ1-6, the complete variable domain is GAGVSQSPRYKVAKRGQDVALRCDPISGHVSLFWYQQALGQGPEFLTYFQNEAQLDKSGLPSDRFFAERPEGSVSTLKIQRTQQEDSAVYLCASSSTRNYSYNSPLHFGNGTRLTVT.

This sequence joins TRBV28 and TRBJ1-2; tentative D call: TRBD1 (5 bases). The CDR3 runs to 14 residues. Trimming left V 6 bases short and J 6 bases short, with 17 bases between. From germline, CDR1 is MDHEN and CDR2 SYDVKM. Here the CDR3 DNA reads TGTGCCAGCAGGGGTGAGGGGCGGAGGGATGGCTACACCTTC. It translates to CASRGEGRRDGYTF.

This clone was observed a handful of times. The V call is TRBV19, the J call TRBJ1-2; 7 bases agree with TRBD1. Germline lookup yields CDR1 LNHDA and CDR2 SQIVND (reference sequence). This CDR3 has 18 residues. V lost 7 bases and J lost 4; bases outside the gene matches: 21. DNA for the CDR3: TGTGCCAGTATCGCCAAGGATTTAAACAGGGGAAGGGTCTATGGCTACACCTTC. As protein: CASIAKDLNRGRVYGYTF.

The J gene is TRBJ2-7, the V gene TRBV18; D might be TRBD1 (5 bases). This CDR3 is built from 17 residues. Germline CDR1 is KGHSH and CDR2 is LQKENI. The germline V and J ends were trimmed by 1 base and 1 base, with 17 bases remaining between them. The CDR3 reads CASSPRGQGDPSYEQYF. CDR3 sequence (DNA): TGTGCCAGCTCACCACGGGGCCAAGGAGATCCTTCCTACGAGCAGTACTTC. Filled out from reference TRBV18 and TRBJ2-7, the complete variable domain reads NAGVMQNPRHLVRRRGQEARLRCSPMKGHSHVYWYRQLPEEGLKFMVYLQKENIIDESGMPKERFSAEFPKEGPSILRIQQVVRGDSAAYFCASSPRGQGDPSYEQYFGPGTRLTVT.

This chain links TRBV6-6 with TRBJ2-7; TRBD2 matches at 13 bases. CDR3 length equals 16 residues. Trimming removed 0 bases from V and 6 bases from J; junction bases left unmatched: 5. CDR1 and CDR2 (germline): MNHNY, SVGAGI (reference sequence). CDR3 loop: CASSYSGLAGPGEQYF. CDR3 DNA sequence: TGTGCCAGCAGTTACTCGGGACTAGCGGGGCCCGGCGAGCAGTACTTC.

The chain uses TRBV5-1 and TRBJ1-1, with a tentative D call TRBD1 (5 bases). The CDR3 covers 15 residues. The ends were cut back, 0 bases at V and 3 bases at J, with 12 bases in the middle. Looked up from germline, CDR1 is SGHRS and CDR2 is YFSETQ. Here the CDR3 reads CASSLAGRGDTEAFF. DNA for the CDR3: TGCGCCAGCAGCTTGGCCGGTAGGGGCGACACTGAAGCTTTCTTT.

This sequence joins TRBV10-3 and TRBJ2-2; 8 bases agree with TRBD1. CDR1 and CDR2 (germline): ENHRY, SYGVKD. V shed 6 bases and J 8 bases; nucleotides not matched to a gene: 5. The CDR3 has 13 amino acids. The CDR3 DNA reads TGTGCCATCAGCGTGGACAGGGAGGGGGAGCTGTTTTTT. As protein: CAISVDREGELFF.

CDR3 in DNA: TGTGCCAGCAGCCAAGTTTTAGGAAGGGGTAGCATGAACGAGCAGTACTTC. Its protein product is CASSQVLGRGSMNEQYF. This chain links TRBV3-1 (or the pseudogene TRBV3-2) with TRBJ2-7, with TRBD1 as a possible D gene (5 bases). Germline-derived CDR1 and CDR2 are LGHDT and YNNKEL (reference sequence). The CDR3 covers 17 residues. Trimming stripped 1 base from V and 5 bases from J, with 21 bases between.

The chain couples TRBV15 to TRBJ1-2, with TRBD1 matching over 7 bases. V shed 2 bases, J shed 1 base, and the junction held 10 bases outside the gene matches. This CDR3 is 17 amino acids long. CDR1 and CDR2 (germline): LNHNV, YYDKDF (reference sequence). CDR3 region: CATSRSSTGDGNYGYTF. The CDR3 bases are TGTGCCACCAGCAGATCCTCAACAGGGGATGGTAACTATGGCTACACCTTC. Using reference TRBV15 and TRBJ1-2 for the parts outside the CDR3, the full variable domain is DAMVIQNPRYQVTQFGKPVTLSCSQTLNHNVMYWYQQKSSQAPKLLFHYYDKDFNNEADTPDNFQSRRPNTSFCFLDIRSPGLGDTAMYLCATSRSSTGDGNYGYTFGSGTRLTVV.